This T cell receptor (beta chain) was found in a study of early T cells in non-severe SARS-CoV-2 infection. Looking at the study overall: The study sequenced bulk RNA from unsorted whole blood, with chains unpaired.

Germline V gene sequence: CDR1 SGHTA, CDR2 FQGNSA. The CDR3 contains 14 residues. V trimming: 5 bases; J trimming: 5 bases; junction bases outside the gene matches: 5. The TCR library protocol was used to attach unique molecular identifiers. These identifiers were attached to individual cDNA molecules. TCRdb recomputed calls from the 5' RACE reads with MiXCR, one row per CDR3 protein. The sample yields about 97,000 distinct CDR3 sequences, approximately 11% seen once. This clonotype was counted at least ten times. The TCR originated in an adult who was a healthcare worker with PCR-confirmed SARS-CoV-2 infection or an uninfected control (not recorded which). The gene calls are TRBV7-2 and TRBJ1-1; 10 positions agree with TRBD1. The sample in question was whole blood, obtained at baseline. The CDR3 DNA reads as TGTGCCAGCAGCGACAGGGGGCGACGAACTGAAGCTTTCTTT. Residues: CASSDRGRRTEAFF.